The TCR beta chain under discussion was sequenced for a study of glioma-infiltrating T cells after dendritic cell vaccination. Findings and caveats of the study: Higher TCR clonality did not directly relate to longer survival. Few patients contributed both blood and tumor specimens. Estimated pretreatment TIL content predicted outcome after dendritic cell vaccination.

This clone was picked up one time. As yet, its antigen is unknown. The CDR3 covers 14 residues. Trimming left V 3 bases short and J 2 bases short, with 13 bases between. In germline, CDR1 is SQVTM, CDR2 ANQGSEA. Data came from immunoSEQ multiplex PCR; TCRdb stores just in-frame clones and leaves some out. Here the sample spans roughly 100,000 clones, around 91% being singletons. Time point described: after dendritic cell vaccination, including at tumor progression/relapse. Source: blood, taken after dendritic cell vaccination. This clonotype was sampled from a human donor with glioblastoma. The chain employs TRBV29-1 and TRBJ1-2, with a possible D match to TRBD1 (5 bases). The DNA of the CDR3 is TGCAGCGTTGACAGGGCGCATCCAAACTATGGCTACACCTTC. It encodes CSVDRAHPNYGYTF.